These 23 T cell receptor beta chains share one sample of origin, sequenced in a study of T cell responses to AZD1222 COVID-19 vaccine. The assay was immunoSEQ multiplex PCR, and TCRdb's table has in-frame clones only and misses some. The sample holds about 130,000 clones, approximately 92% seen once. Sample: peripheral blood, taken 28 days after the second AZD1222 dose. Receptors were obtained from an adult who received the AZD1222 COVID-19 vaccine.

The J gene is TRBJ2-1, the V gene TRBV5-5; 11 bases line up with TRBD2. V dropped 1 base and J dropped 4; count of bases not matched to a gene: 10. This CDR3 contains 18 residues. Germline assignment: CDR1 SGHKS and CDR2 YYEKEE (reference sequence). CDR3 sequence (DNA): TGTGCCAGCAGCTTGATAGGGGGGACTAGCGGATATTACAATGAGCAGTTCTTC. Residues: CASSLIGGTSGYYNEQFF.

This rearrangement joins TRBV11-3 to TRBJ1-6; 9 positions match TRBD1. There are 19 residues in the CDR3. V shed 1 base, J shed 0 bases, and the junction held 7 bases outside the gene matches. Germline lookup yields CDR1 SGHNT and CDR2 YENEEA. The CDR3 region is CASSLGPGTGPSYNSPLHF. The CDR3 region has the DNA TGTGCCAGCAGCTTAGGACCCGGGACAGGGCCCTCCTATAATTCACCCCTCCACTTT. The whole variable domain, remainder taken from reference TRBV11-3 and TRBJ1-6, is EAGVVQSPRYKIIEKKQPVAFWCNPISGHNTLYWYLQNLGQGPELLIRYENEEAVDDSQLPKDRFSAERLKGVDSTLKIQPAELGDSAVYLCASSLGPGTGPSYNSPLHFGNGTRLTVT.

The gene calls are TRBV30 and TRBJ2-7; perhaps TRBD2 as D (6 bases). The CDR3 loop spans 11 amino acids. Trimming cost V 8 bases and J 3 bases, with 11 bases left between them. Germline loops: CDR1 GTSNPN, CDR2 SVGIG (reference sequence). In nucleotides, the CDR3 is TGTGCCGGAACCGGGGGCTACGAGCAGTACTTC. Translating it yields CAGTGGYEQYF.

The chain combines TRBV14 with TRBJ2-1, with 9 bases that match TRBD1. Unmatched junction bases numbered 8, after V lost 3 bases and J lost 11 bases. The CDR3 runs 14 residues. Germline values: CDR1 SGHDN, CDR2 FVKESK. CDR3 sequence: CASSHTGTGIKQFF. The CDR3 nucleotides are TGTGCCAGCAGCCACACCGGGACAGGGATTAAGCAGTTCTTC.

The chain uses TRBV19 and TRBJ1-1; a possible D gene is TRBD1 (5 bases). Trimming left V 7 bases short and J 6 bases short, with 18 bases between. Germline V gene data show CDR1 as LNHDA and CDR2 as SQIVND (reference sequence). This CDR3 has 14 residues. CDR3 amino acids: CASKWLGGDSEAFF. The CDR3 DNA reads as TGTGCCAGTAAGTGGCTGGGGGGTGATTCTGAAGCTTTCTTT.

This clone was picked up a small number of times. The chain combines TRBV18 with TRBJ1-3; TRBD1 agrees at 7 bases. CDR1 and CDR2 from the germline V gene are KGHSH and LQKENI. The CDR3 has 15 amino acids. V was pared by 6 bases and J by 4 bases, with 9 bases of the junction left unmatched. Written as DNA, the CDR3 is TGTGCCAGCTCGCTTGAACAGGGGCGCGGAAACACCATATATTTT. This codes for CASSLEQGRGNTIYF.

The chain couples TRBV18 to TRBJ1-5; D gene ambiguous. Germline loops: CDR1 KGHSH, CDR2 LQKENI. This CDR3 is built from 15 residues. V lost 2 bases and J lost 5, with 13 bases in between. CDR3 in amino acids: CASSPSRSAYQPQHF. CDR3 nucleotides: TGTGCCAGCTCACCATCTCGCAGCGCCTATCAGCCCCAGCATTTT.

V gene TRBV12-3 or TRBV12-4 combines with J gene TRBJ1-1; D not resolved. The CDR3 runs to 13 residues. Trimming left V 6 bases short and J 5 bases short, with 13 bases between. This chain's CDR3 is CASRPLTGTEAFF. The DNA for the CDR3 is TGTGCCAGCAGGCCCCTAACTGGTACTGAAGCTTTCTTT.

This clone has at least ten counts. CDR3 region: CASSPETGTEAFF. In nucleotides, the CDR3 is TGTGCCAGTAGTCCTGAGACAGGGACTGAAGCTTTCTTT. The chain recombines TRBV19 with TRBJ1-1; 7 nucleotides align to TRBD1. CDR1 is LNHDA and CDR2 is SQIVND in the germline V gene (reference sequence). V gave up 5 bases and J gave up 5 bases; unmatched junction bases: 5. The CDR3 runs 13 residues.

This chain links TRBV7-9 with TRBJ1-5, with D perhaps TRBD1 (5 bases). Germline loops: CDR1 SEHNR, CDR2 FQNEAQ (reference sequence). With 4 bases removed from V and 4 bases from J, the gap between germline ends came to 11 bases. The CDR3 contains 14 residues. Written as DNA, the CDR3 is TGTGCCAGCAGCTCCGGGACGGTAAATCAGCCCCAGCATTTT. It encodes CASSSGTVNQPQHF.

CDR3 bases: TGTGCCAGCAGTGAACAGTACAATCAGCCCCAGCATTTT. Translating it yields CASSEQYNQPQHF. The chain uses TRBV6-1 and TRBJ1-5; D is unresolved. CDR1 MNHNS and CDR2 SASEGT come from the germline V gene. The CDR3 is 13 amino acids. V was clipped by 2 bases and J by 3 bases, with 5 bases between them.

The CDR3 region is CASSELSESNQPQHF. For the CDR3, the DNA is TGTGCCAGCAGTGAATTGTCTGAGAGCAATCAGCCCCAGCATTTT. V is TRBV6-1 and J is TRBJ1-5; D gene ambiguous. V was trimmed by 2 bases and J by 1 base, leaving 9 bases between them. Germline loops: CDR1 MNHNS, CDR2 SASEGT. CDR3 length equals 15 residues.

The chain carries TRBV19 and TRBJ1-5; no clear D. With 3 bases removed from V and 9 bases from J, the gap between germline ends came to 15 bases. The germline V gene encodes CDR1 LNHDA and CDR2 SQIVND (reference sequence). The CDR3 is 14 amino acids. CDR3 sequence reads: CASSMRTDPVPQHF. CDR3 in DNA: TGTGCCAGTAGTATGAGAACTGATCCGGTGCCCCAGCATTTT.

The chain is built from TRBV7-2 and TRBJ2-2, with no clear D. CDR1 is SGHTA, CDR2 FQGNSA, per germline. Between the trimmed V and J ends, which lost 5 bases and 1 base, there was a span of 8 bases. There are 14 residues in the CDR3. The CDR3 sequence is CASSPVGNTGELFF. CDR3 DNA: TGTGCCAGCAGCCCTGTGGGGAACACCGGGGAGCTGTTTTTT. Full variable domain (rest looked up from reference TRBV7-2 and TRBJ2-2): GAGVSQSPSNKVTEKGKDVELRCDPISGHTALYWYRQSLGQGLEFLIYFQGNSAPDKSGLPSDRFSAERTGGSVSTLTIQRTQQEDSAVYLCASSPVGNTGELFFGEGSRLTVL.

This rearrangement joins TRBV19 to TRBJ2-5, with 9 bases matching TRBD1. The length of the CDR3 is 16 residues. Germline trimming cut 4 bases from V and 5 bases from J; bases unmatched to any gene: 11. The germline V gene encodes CDR1 LNHDA and CDR2 SQIVND (reference sequence). The CDR3 spells CASSRDHRGLGETQYF. CDR3 bases: TGTGCCAGTAGTAGAGATCACAGGGGGCTAGGGGAGACCCAGTACTTC. The complete variable domain, with remaining parts taken from reference TRBV19 and TRBJ2-5, reads DGGITQSPKYLFRKEGQNVTLSCEQNLNHDAMYWYRQDPGQGLRLIYYSQIVNDFQKGDIAEGYSVSREKKESFPLTVTSAQKNPTAFYLCASSRDHRGLGETQYFGPGTRLLVL.

V is TRBV6-6 and J is TRBJ2-1, with D hard to call. Deletions cut 2 bases from V and 7 bases from J, with 9 bases between. CDR1 and CDR2 (germline): MNHNY, SVGAGI (reference sequence). The CDR3 is 13 residues long. This chain's CDR3 is CASSYPNANEQFF. The CDR3 bases are TGTGCCAGCAGTTACCCCAATGCTAATGAGCAGTTCTTC.

This clone has a single count. The chain combines TRBV7-3 with TRBJ2-3; D is unresolved. V was trimmed by 0 bases and J by 5 bases, leaving 6 bases between them. The CDR3 spans 13 residues. Germline V gives CDR1 SGHTA, CDR2 FQGTGA. The CDR3 protein is CASSLTRQDTQYF. The CDR3 bases are TGTGCCAGCAGCTTAACGCGTCAAGATACGCAGTATTTT.

The chain links TRBV6-5 to TRBJ1-6; no clear D. Germline CDR1 is MNHEY and CDR2 is SVGAGI. The CDR3 spans 13 residues. Trimming removed 8 bases from V and 0 bases from J, with 5 bases in between. CDR3 protein: CASGSSYNSPLHF. CDR3 nucleotide sequence: TGTGCCAGCGGAAGCTCCTATAATTCACCCCTCCACTTT.

This clone was recorded once. V and J are TRBV5-4 and TRBJ1-2; 7 nucleotides agree with TRBD1. The CDR3 runs to 15 residues. Germline V gene lookup returns CDR1 SGHNT and CDR2 YYREEE (reference sequence). J gave up 3 bases and V 4 bases, and 9 bases lay outside the gene matches. CDR3 region: CASSQGGGADYGYTF. The CDR3 coding sequence is TGTGCCAGCAGCCAGGGGGGCGGGGCGGACTATGGCTACACCTTC. Looking up the rest from reference TRBV5-4 and TRBJ1-2 gives the full variable domain: ETGVTQSPTHLIKTRGQQVTLRCSSQSGHNTVSWYQQALGQGPQFIFQYYREEENGRGNFPPRFSGLQFPNYSSELNVNALELDDSALYLCASSQGGGADYGYTFGSGTRLTVV.

This chain joins TRBV30 and TRBJ1-3, with D unclear. Germline loops: CDR1 GTSNPN, CDR2 SVGIG (reference sequence). The CDR3 totals 13 residues. Trimming removed 4 bases at V and 0 bases at J, with 7 bases between. For the CDR3, the DNA is TGTGCCTGGATGGTCCGCTCTGGAAACACCATATATTTT. This encodes CAWMVRSGNTIYF.

The rearrangement links TRBV6-1 to TRBJ1-4, with 7 bases fitting TRBD1. V shed 3 bases, J shed 4 bases, and the junction held 2 bases outside the gene matches. CDR3 length: 14 residues. Germline assignment: CDR1 MNHNS and CDR2 SASEGT. CDR3 bases: TGTGCCAGCAGTGAGACAGGGCTTAATGAAAAACTGTTTTTT. It specifies CASSETGLNEKLFF.

The chain links TRBV7-9 to TRBJ2-5, with 9 bases lining up with TRBD1. V shed 5 bases and J 2 bases; nucleotides not matched to a gene: 3. Germline V gene data show CDR1 as SEHNR and CDR2 as FQNEAQ (reference sequence). The CDR3 is 14 residues long. CDR3 sequence (DNA): TGTGCCAGCAGCGTGGGGACAGGGCAAGAGACCCAGTACTTC. Translated: CASSVGTGQETQYF.

The chain carries TRBV19 and TRBJ2-4; D possibly uses TRBD1 or TRBD2 (5 bases each). Germline CDR1 LNHDA, CDR2 SQIVND (reference sequence). Trimming removed 0 bases at V and 3 bases at J, with 15 bases between. This CDR3 has 17 amino acids. The DNA for the CDR3 is TGTGCCAGTAGTATAGAAGGGACCTGGGGAGTCAAAAACATTCAGTACTTC. Its protein is CASSIEGTWGVKNIQYF.